Below are 8 T cell receptor beta chains sequenced from a single sample in a study of neurological immune-mediated disorders. Indicated time point: longitudinal time-point 1 (baseline). TCRdb re-called the 5' RACE reads with MiXCR, one entry per CDR3 protein. Of some 49,000 distinct CDR3 sequences listed, 9% to 10% are singletons. The sample consisted of PBMCs. These receptors were collected from a woman in her 40s in good health.

At least ten counts were recorded for this clonotype. This rearrangement joins TRBV5-1 to TRBJ2-5; TRBD1 is a possible D gene (5 bases). The CDR3 loop spans 12 amino acids. V lost 8 bases and J 3 bases, leaving 11 bases between the germline ends. The germline V gene has CDR1 SGHRS and CDR2 YFSETQ. This chain's CDR3 is CASRQGKETQYF. DNA for the CDR3: TGCGCCAGTCGCCAGGGAAAAGAGACCCAGTACTTC.

The sample holds many counts of this clonotype. This chain uses TRBV20-1 with TRBJ1-1; the match to TRBD1 covers 7 bases. This CDR3 has 16 amino acids. J gave up 0 bases and V 1 base, and 8 bases lay outside the gene matches. Germline CDR1 reads DFQATT; CDR2 reads SNEGSKA (reference sequence). For the CDR3, the DNA is TGCAGTGCTAGAGCATTATCCGGGACAGTGAACACTGAAGCTTTCTTT. Its translation is CSARALSGTVNTEAFF.

About this clonotype itself: The final CDR3 position lacks the conserved phenylalanine or tryptophan, pointing to a likely read error. The limits of the CDR3 on the DNA are not certain, so only TCRdb's listed CDR3 is given. This chain uses TRBV12-3 or TRBV12-4 with TRBJ2-1; TRBD1 is taken as the D call from the table, unchecked against the DNA. The CDR3 totals 14 residues, both ends included. CDR3 protein: CANAPGQGRDERFL.

There are many counts of this clonotype. This chain connects TRBV12-3 or TRBV12-4 to TRBJ2-7; the D is unclear. The CDR3 has 12 residues. The V end lost 6 bases, the J end lost 4 bases, and 10 bases lay between the germline ends. CDR3 DNA sequence: TGTGCCAGCAGCCCATTGGGATACGAGCAGTACTTC. Its translation: CASSPLGYEQYF.

The table lists this clonotype with many counts. The chain combines TRBV7-8 with TRBJ2-3, with 11 bases matching TRBD2. The germline V gene has CDR1 SGHVS and CDR2 FQNEAQ. The CDR3 runs 14 residues. Here the CDR3 DNA reads TGTGCGTCTCGGACTAGCGGGTCCACAGATACGCAGTATTTT. This encodes CASRTSGSTDTQYF.

The chain couples TRBV6-2 or TRBV6-3 to TRBJ2-2, with D uncertain. CDR1 MNHEY and CDR2 SVGEGT come from the germline V gene. CDR3 size: 13 residues. V lost 6 bases, J lost 12 bases, and 17 bases lay in between. This chain's CDR3 is CASRPVSVLQLFF. The CDR3 DNA follows: TGTGCCAGCAGACCAGTCTCGGTTCTGCAGCTGTTTTTT.

The V gene is TRBV3-1, the J gene TRBJ2-3; unclear D gene. The CDR3 extends over 11 amino acids. Germline loops: CDR1 LGHDT, CDR2 YNNKEL (reference sequence). The CDR3, as DNA: TGTGCAAGAAGCCGTGGACGCACGCAGTATTTT. It translates to CARSRGRTQYF.

In its sample, this clonotype was seen many times. This rearrangement joins TRBV20-1 to TRBJ2-1; D is uncertain. Between the trimmed V and J ends, which lost 6 bases and 0 bases, there was a span of 15 bases. Germline lookup yields CDR1 DFQATT and CDR2 SNEGSKA (reference sequence). The CDR3 runs 15 residues. The CDR3 DNA sequence: TGCAGTGCGCCAGACTCGTCCCTCTCCTACAATGAGCAGTTCTTC. This gives the protein CSAPDSSLSYNEQFF.